This is a list of T cell receptor beta chains from one sample in a study of beta chain features in type 1 diabetes. The data were produced by immunoSEQ multiplex PCR, yet TCRdb's version contains in-frame clones alone and is incomplete. The sample has roughly 180,000 clones, 7.8% seen once; the top ten hold about 1%. Sequences were obtained from central memory CD4+ T cells from blood. These receptors originate from a woman in her 40s with type 1 diabetes. The conserved cysteine and the conserved F or W are not part of the CDR3 here. A D gene is named only where the DNA matches it firmly.

V	D	CDR3
TRBV30	TRBD1	ASDRGLNTGELF
TRBV7-9	.	ASSEPGKNTQY
TRBV18	TRBD1	ASSRGTGDTTGSPLH
TRBV28	TRBD1	ASSPHGGGEEAF
TRBV18	.	ASSPRGGSTEAF
TRBV7-3	TRBD1	ASSFDRVSGEQY
TRBV5-6	.	ASSPRHGGQPQH
TRBV29-1	.	SVLDLNTEAF
TRBV18	.	ASSPAGIVDQPQH
TRBV29-1	.	SVAHDSSGNTIY
TRBV29-1	TRBD2	SVDASGNRGQY
TRBV6-5	.	ATSDGGRGPQH
TRBV7-2	TRBD1	ASSSGQGTQPQH
TRBV5-1	TRBD2	ASSPKNVPSGSGETQY
TRBV10-3	TRBD1	ATQRTGWNEKLF
TRBV18	.	ASSPESVEAF
TRBV7-3	TRBD1	ASSLGSGGAVTGELF
TRBV14	.	ASSQVGSTGANVLT
TRBV7-2	TRBD1	ASSLAGQDYGYT
TRBV28	.	ASIEGAGFGYT
TRBV30	.	AWSKVSPGYGYT
TRBV29-1	TRBD1	SVSVRGTGDSPLH
TRBV10-3	TRBD1	AIGTGNTEAF
TRBV4-2	TRBD1	ASSHLGQGGTEAF
TRBV11-1	TRBD1	ASSHRTGNTEAF
TRBV6-4	.	ASTTELNTGELF
TRBV13	.	ASSSGLPSSAF
TRBV28	TRBD1	ASSSGQGDEQY
TRBV19	TRBD2	ASSASGAGDTQY
TRBV28	TRBD1	ASSTHRGSNQPQH
TRBV7-2	TRBD1	ASSSGTGSDTQY
TRBV7-2	TRBD2	ASSFLAGLAGGGETQY
TRBV5-1	.	ASSLVQGPLEAF